The source of this TCR beta chain is a study of blood T cell repertoires in COVID-19. As for the study in general: Sites in the United States, Italy and Spain provided acute and convalescent COVID-19 samples. PBMCs, B-cell-depleted T cells, or T cells provided the cDNA or gDNA that made up the material.

The germline V gene encodes CDR1 SGHTA and CDR2 FQGTGA. V was pared by 4 bases and J by 5 bases, with 3 bases of the junction left unmatched. The CDR3 has 13 amino acids. In the authors' workflow: Reference gene primer amplification in the assay estimated nucleated cell counts. Produced via immunoSEQ multiplex PCR; TCRdb's table is partial and in-frame only. That table gives V, J and clone size, and the DNA gave D and trimming. Here the sample spans about 80,000 clones, about four fifths being singletons. The sequencing sample was made of peripheral blood. The chain uses TRBV7-3 and TRBJ2-5, with 8 bases identical to TRBD1. The sequence was collected from a man older than 75 with acute or convalescent COVID-19. The CDR3 spells CASSSRGRETQYF. DNA for the CDR3: TGTGCCAGCAGCTCCAGGGGGCGGGAGACCCAGTACTTC.